Detailed here is one T cell receptor (beta chain). Data came from immunoSEQ multiplex PCR; TCRdb stores just in-frame clones and leaves some out. The data show 25,000 to 35,000 clones, with roughly 90% seen just once and approximately 1.2% held by the top ten. V was trimmed by 5 bases and J by 0 bases, leaving 11 bases between them. Germline assignment: CDR1 SNHLY and CDR2 FYNNEI. The CDR3 runs 14 residues. This entry is derived from a study of T cells in narcolepsy. Source material: CD45RA- memory CD4+ T cells from PBMCs. The rearrangement links TRBV2 to TRBJ2-7; possible D gene TRBD1, 6 bases. This sequence originates from a human donor with narcolepsy. The CDR3 DNA is TGTGCCAGCAGTCCTGACAGGTACTCCTACGAGCAGTACTTC. Translated, it gives CASSPDRYSYEQYF. The full variable domain, in which reference TRBV2 and TRBJ2-7 provide the parts outside the CDR3, is EPEVTQTPSHQVTQMGQEVILRCVPISNHLYFYWYRQILGQKVEFLVSFYNNEISEKSEIFDDQFSVERPDGSNFTLKIRSTKLEDSAMYFCASSPDRYSYEQYFGPGTRLTVT.